Following are 20 T cell receptor beta chains from one sample sequenced in a study of CD4+ T cells in melanoma. Assay used: immunoSEQ multiplex PCR; TCRdb lists only in-frame clones, some missing. The sample yields roughly 120,000 clones, 92% seen once. Sequencing was done on a sample of peripheral blood. These receptors were obtained from a human donor with melanoma.

The chain recombines TRBV4-2 with TRBJ2-3; possible D gene TRBD1, 6 bases. The germline V and J ends were trimmed by 0 bases and 0 bases, with 16 bases remaining between them. The length of the CDR3 is 18 residues. Germline V lookup: CDR1 LGHNA, CDR2 YNFKEQ. In DNA form, the CDR3 reads TGTGCCAGCAGCCAAGAACGAGGGACACAGGCTAGCACAGATACGCAGTATTTT. This gives the protein CASSQERGTQASTDTQYF.

The chain links TRBV27 to TRBJ1-1; TRBD1 might be the D (6 bases). Deletions cut 2 bases from V and 0 bases from J, with 10 bases between. The CDR3 is made up of 15 amino acids. The germline V gene has CDR1 MNHEY and CDR2 SMNVEV (reference sequence). The CDR3 reads CASSLGQLMNTEAFF. The CDR3 coding sequence is TGTGCCAGCAGTTTAGGACAGTTGATGAACACTGAAGCTTTCTTT.

V usage is TRBV7-9 and J usage is TRBJ2-2; D remains ambiguous. Per the germline V gene, CDR1 is SEHNR and CDR2 is FQNEAQ (reference sequence). The CDR3 contains 14 residues. The germline V and J ends were trimmed by 0 bases and 3 bases, with 5 bases remaining between them. The CDR3: CASSLADYTGELFF. The CDR3 DNA reads as TGTGCCAGCAGCTTAGCAGACTACACCGGGGAGCTGTTTTTT.

This chain links TRBV5-1 with TRBJ1-6; perhaps TRBD1 as D (5 bases). The CDR3 has 14 amino acids. CDR1 is SGHRS and CDR2 is YFSETQ in the germline V gene. Trimming took off 4 bases at V and 10 bases at J, with 15 bases between the two ends. The CDR3 sequence is CASSRDAGDSPLHF. The DNA of the CDR3 is TGCGCCAGCAGCAGGGACGCGGGGGACTCACCCCTCCACTTT. Supplemented by reference TRBV5-1 and TRBJ1-6, the full variable domain reads KAGVTQTPRYLIKTRGQQVTLSCSPISGHRSVSWYQQTPGQGLQFLFEYFSETQRNKGNFPGRFSGRQFSNSRSEMNVSTLELGDSALYLCASSRDAGDSPLHFGNGTRLTVT.

V gene TRBV29-1 combines with J gene TRBJ2-2, with 7 bases aligning to TRBD1. Germline V gives CDR1 SQVTM, CDR2 ANQGSEA. CDR3 size: 13 residues. After removal of 7 bases from V and 4 bases from J, the junction contained 6 bases not matched to a gene. The CDR3 DNA sequence: TGCAGCGGGAACAGGGGTGGCACCGGGGAGCTGTTTTTT. Its translation: CSGNRGGTGELFF.

The rearrangement joins TRBV4-2 to TRBJ2-1, with TRBD1 identical over 10 bases. CDR3 length: 14 amino acids. V lost 6 bases to trimming and J lost 8 bases; unmatched junction nucleotides: 7. Germline V lookup: CDR1 LGHNA, CDR2 YNFKEQ. The CDR3 DNA is TGTGCCAGCAGACCCGGGACAGGGGTCGATGAGCAGTTCTTC. Protein sequence: CASRPGTGVDEQFF.

The chain carries TRBV9 and TRBJ2-4; 8 nucleotides agree with TRBD2. The CDR3 covers 16 residues. Looked up from germline, CDR1 is SGDLS and CDR2 is YYNGEE. V was clipped by 3 bases and J by 7 bases; unmatched bases: 12. This CDR3 reads CASSGTLGPGGNIQYF. The CDR3 region has the DNA TGTGCCAGCAGCGGGACGCTGGGGCCGGGAGGGAACATTCAGTACTTC.

In nucleotides, the CDR3 is TGCAGTGCTAGCTATAACGAGCAGTACTTC. Its translation: CSASYNEQYF. J is TRBJ2-7 and V is TRBV20-1; D call uncertain. Germline lookup yields CDR1 DFQATT and CDR2 SNEGSKA (reference sequence). Trimming removed 3 bases from V and 5 bases from J, with 5 bases in between. The CDR3 covers 10 residues.

The chain uses TRBV7-3 and TRBJ1-1, with D tentatively TRBD1 (6 bases). Germline V gives CDR1 SGHTA, CDR2 FQGTGA. Trimming cost V 4 bases and J 4 bases, with 10 bases left between them. The CDR3 has 13 residues. The CDR3 reads CASSSSGVTEAFF. The CDR3, as DNA: TGTGCCAGCAGCTCTTCAGGGGTCACTGAAGCTTTCTTT.

The chain couples TRBV29-1 to TRBJ2-7; TRBD1 is a possible D gene (6 bases). The CDR3 consists of 15 residues. V was clipped by 1 base and J by 7 bases, with 20 bases between them. CDR1 SQVTM and CDR2 ANQGSEA come from the germline V gene. DNA for the CDR3: TGCAGCGTTGAAGTGCGGTTCGGACCCAGGGGAGAGCAGTACTTC. Translated: CSVEVRFGPRGEQYF.

This rearrangement joins TRBV6-5 to TRBJ2-1, with TRBD1 matching 7 bases. Germline loops: CDR1 MNHEY, CDR2 SVGAGI. Trimming at V came to 4 bases and at J to 8 bases, leaving 8 bases not matched to a gene. The CDR3 has 14 residues. CDR3 in amino acids: CASSLDRVGYEQFF. CDR3 DNA: TGTGCCAGCAGTTTAGACAGGGTGGGATATGAGCAGTTCTTC.

The chain is built from TRBV7-9 and TRBJ2-7; 7 bases line up with TRBD1. V lost 8 bases and J lost 2; bases outside the gene matches: 0. CDR1 and CDR2 (germline): SEHNR, FQNEAQ (reference sequence). CDR3 length: 11 residues. CDR3 in DNA: TGTGCCAGCGGGACAGCCTACGAGCAGTACTTC. It translates to CASGTAYEQYF.

This clone has only a few counts. The chain couples TRBV11-2 to TRBJ2-2; TRBD1 is a possible D gene (5 bases). The germline CDR1 and CDR2 sequences are SGHAT and FQNNGV. The CDR3 totals 15 residues. The germline V and J ends were trimmed by 1 base and 6 bases, with 12 bases remaining between them. This CDR3 is CASSLGAGYAGELFF. In nucleotides, the CDR3 is TGTGCCAGCAGCTTAGGGGCAGGGTACGCCGGGGAGCTGTTTTTT.

This clone occurred once. The V and J genes are TRBV20-1 and TRBJ2-7; no firm D call. Germline assignment: CDR1 DFQATT and CDR2 SNEGSKA (reference sequence). V was shortened by 7 bases and J by 4 bases, with 8 bases between the two germline ends. This CDR3 has 10 residues. The CDR3, as DNA: TGCAGTGTCGGACGTTACGAGCAGTACTTC. The encoded protein is CSVGRYEQYF.

The J gene is TRBJ2-7, the V gene TRBV18, with D perhaps being TRBD1 or TRBD2 (5 bases each). The germline V gene has CDR1 KGHSH and CDR2 LQKENI. The CDR3 contains 17 residues. V was cut by 3 bases and J by 2 bases, with 20 bases left in between. CDR3 sequence (DNA): TGTGCCAGCTCACCTGAACCCGGGACGGAGGACCCCTACGAGCAGTACTTC. Amino acids: CASSPEPGTEDPYEQYF.

The CDR3 reads CASTAPGQIYEQYF. The CDR3 DNA is TGTGCCAGCACGGCCCCGGGACAGATTTACGAGCAGTACTTC. The gene calls are TRBV7-9 and TRBJ2-7; 7 nucleotides agree with TRBD1. Germline CDR1 is SEHNR and CDR2 is FQNEAQ (reference sequence). The trim removed 7 bases at V and 4 bases at J, leaving 10 bases unmatched. The CDR3 covers 14 residues.

The gene calls are TRBV11-2 and TRBJ1-4; D gene unclear. CDR1 and CDR2 (germline): SGHAT, FQNNGV. V was trimmed by 0 bases and J by 4 bases, leaving 9 bases between them. The CDR3 has 15 amino acids. The CDR3 loop reads CASSLDQRLNEKLFF. The CDR3 DNA reads TGTGCCAGCAGCTTAGATCAGAGACTTAATGAAAAACTGTTTTTT.

This chain connects TRBV7-2 to TRBJ2-5; D gene ambiguous. Trimming left V 5 bases short and J 1 base short, with 11 bases between. Looked up from germline, CDR1 is SGHTA and CDR2 is FQGNSA. The CDR3 contains 14 residues. For the CDR3, the DNA is TGTGCCAGCAGCCGGGTTGGGTTCCAAGAGACCCAGTACTTC. It specifies CASSRVGFQETQYF.

The chain employs TRBV7-2 and TRBJ2-4; D not resolved. Between the trimmed V and J ends, which lost 2 bases and 0 bases, there was a span of 8 bases. CDR1 is SGHTA, CDR2 FQGNSA, per germline. CDR3 size: 15 residues. The CDR3 spells CASSLRSLAKNIQYF. Written as DNA, the CDR3 is TGTGCCAGCAGCTTAAGGTCCCTAGCCAAAAACATTCAGTACTTC.

The rearrangement uses TRBV19 and TRBJ2-3, with D perhaps TRBD1 or TRBD2 (5 bases each). The germline CDR1 and CDR2 sequences are LNHDA and SQIVND (reference sequence). The CDR3 is 15 amino acids. The V and J ends lost 7 bases and 3 bases respectively, with 17 bases between them. CDR3 in amino acids: CASNTRGAATDTQYF. The CDR3 DNA reads as TGTGCCAGTAACACAAGGGGAGCAGCTACAGATACGCAGTATTTT.